Below are 29 T cell receptor beta chains sequenced from a single sample in a study of T cell responses to AZD1222 COVID-19 vaccine. Some clones are missing from TCRdb's copy, which holds only in-frame ones; the method was immunoSEQ multiplex PCR. The profile shows more than 90,000 clones, 70% to 90% of them singletons. This specimen consisted of peripheral blood, obtained on day 0 of AZD1222 vaccination. These TCRs come from an adult in good health.

The chain combines TRBV7-2 with TRBJ2-4; D may correspond to TRBD1 or TRBD2 (6 bases each). Germline-derived CDR1 and CDR2 are SGHTA and FQGNSA. V was cut by 5 bases and J by 15 bases, with 23 bases left in between. There are 14 residues in the CDR3. CDR3 coding DNA: TGTGCCAGCAGCGAGATCGGTCCTCGGGGGCAAGCGTACTTC. It translates to CASSEIGPRGQAYF.

The chain joins TRBV7-3 to TRBJ2-2; TRBD1 matches 7 bases. With 1 base clipped from V and 4 bases from J, the junction kept 3 bases outside the gene matches. CDR3 length equals 15 residues. Germline lookup yields CDR1 SGHTA and CDR2 FQGTGA. CDR3 sequence: CASSLRAGGTGELFF. The CDR3 DNA follows: TGTGCCAGCAGCTTAAGGGCAGGGGGCACCGGGGAGCTGTTTTTT.

This clone was seen only once. The chain employs TRBV27 and TRBJ1-2, with D perhaps TRBD1 (6 bases). Trimming pared 7 bases from V and 4 bases from J, leaving 19 bases between. CDR1 is MNHEY and CDR2 is SMNVEV in the germline V gene (reference sequence). The length of the CDR3 is 15 residues. This chain's CDR3 is CASKKQGQGGYGYTF. DNA for the CDR3: TGTGCCAGCAAAAAACAGGGCCAGGGCGGCTATGGCTACACCTTC.

The chain joins TRBV4-2 to TRBJ1-5; 10 bases are shared with TRBD1. CDR1 is LGHNA and CDR2 is YNFKEQ in the germline V gene. V lost 4 bases, J lost 5 bases, and 5 bases stayed unmatched. This CDR3 is 15 amino acids long. CDR3 in DNA: TGTGCCAGCAGCCGATCCGGACAGGGGGATCAGCCCCAGCATTTT. Its translation is CASSRSGQGDQPQHF.

This rearrangement joins TRBV7-9 to TRBJ2-1, with 8 bases identical to TRBD2. CDR1 and CDR2 (germline): SEHNR, FQNEAQ (reference sequence). The CDR3 is made up of 16 amino acids. The junction had 14 bases not matched to a gene; V was cut back by 5 bases and J by 8 bases. CDR3 loop: CASSPGAGVGVDEQFF. Here the CDR3 DNA reads TGTGCCAGCAGCCCAGGAGCGGGAGTGGGGGTCGATGAGCAGTTCTTC.

J is TRBJ2-7 and V is TRBV5-4, with 7 bases that match TRBD2. CDR1 and CDR2 (germline): SGHNT, YYREEE (reference sequence). V shed 4 bases and J 3 bases; nucleotides not matched to a gene: 13. CDR3 length equals 16 residues. The CDR3 coding sequence is TGTGCCAGCAGCCGGAACGCGCGGGAGATAGTCTACGAGCAGTACTTC. Translated: CASSRNAREIVYEQYF.

The V gene is TRBV3-1 (or the pseudogene TRBV3-2), the J gene TRBJ2-1; D gene ambiguous. The CDR3 contains 13 residues. The V gene's germline CDR1 is LGHDT and CDR2 YNNKEL (reference sequence). Trimming cost V 2 bases and J 4 bases, with 6 bases left between them. For the CDR3, the DNA is TGTGCCAGCAGCCAAAGTCTTTACAATGAGCAGTTCTTC. This sequence encodes CASSQSLYNEQFF.

The genes are TRBV28 and TRBJ1-1; maybe TRBD1 (5 bases). Germline V gene lookup returns CDR1 MDHEN and CDR2 SYDVKM. V was pared by 5 bases and J by 1 base, with 11 bases between. This CDR3 has 14 residues. The CDR3 loop is CASSGSQGNTEAFF. CDR3 sequence (DNA): TGTGCCAGCAGTGGAAGCCAGGGGAACACTGAAGCTTTCTTT. Full variable domain (outside the CDR3, taken from reference TRBV28 and TRBJ1-1): DVKVTQSSRYLVKRTGEKVFLECVQDMDHENMFWYRQDPGLGLRLIYFSYDVKMKEKGDIPEGYSVSREKKERFSLILESASTNQTSMYLCASSGSQGNTEAFFGQGTRLTVV.

In nucleotides, the CDR3 is TGTGCCAGCTCACCATACCAGAGTCACACCGGGGAGCTGTTTTTT. This sequence encodes CASSPYQSHTGELFF. The gene calls are TRBV18 and TRBJ2-2; D unresolved. V lost 2 bases, J lost 3 bases, and 10 bases lay in between. Looked up from germline, CDR1 is KGHSH and CDR2 is LQKENI. The length of the CDR3 is 15 residues.

This chain joins TRBV6-2 or TRBV6-3 and TRBJ2-3; the D gene is possibly TRBD2 (5 bases). Germline CDR1 reads MNHEY; CDR2 reads SVGEGT. The CDR3 runs to 16 residues. Trimming removed 8 bases from V and 6 bases from J, with 24 bases in between. Here the CDR3 DNA reads TGTGCCAGCCGTTCCTCCGAATCGGGATGGGTGGATACGCAGTATTTT. Translation: CASRSSESGWVDTQYF.

This chain connects TRBV21-1 to TRBJ2-7; TRBD1 is taken as the D call from the table, unchecked against the DNA. TRBV21-1 is a pseudogene. The CDR3 has 12 residues. CDR3 amino acids: CASTGTSYEQYF. The CDR3 bases are TGTGCCAGCACCGGGACAAGCTACGAGCAGTACTTC.

The chain employs TRBV30 and TRBJ1-2, with 11 bases fitting TRBD1. Germline V CDR1 and CDR2: GTSNPN, SVGIG (reference sequence). This CDR3 region has 13 residues. Germline trimming cut 3 bases from V and 6 bases from J; bases unmatched to any gene: 3. CDR3 amino acids: CAWSKGQGDGYTF. Written as DNA, the CDR3 is TGTGCCTGGAGCAAGGGACAGGGGGATGGCTACACCTTC. The whole variable domain, remainder taken from reference TRBV30 and TRBJ1-2, is SQTIHQWPATLVQPVGSPLSLECTVEGTSNPNLYWYRQAAGRGLQLLFYSVGIGQISSEVPQNLSASRPQDRQFILSSKKLLLSDSGFYLCAWSKGQGDGYTFGSGTRLTVV.

V is TRBV7-2 and J is TRBJ1-6; no firm D call. The CDR3 totals 15 residues. The V gene's germline CDR1 is SGHTA and CDR2 FQGNSA. Trimming took 1 base from V and 3 from J, leaving 7 bases between them. The DNA of the CDR3 is TGTGCCAGCAGCTTAGAGCCTCTCTATAATTCACCCCTCCACTTT. Translating it yields CASSLEPLYNSPLHF.

The chain couples TRBV9 to TRBJ1-6, with a possible D match to TRBD1 (5 bases). The V end lost 0 bases, the J end lost 7 bases, and 11 bases lay between the germline ends. The CDR3 consists of 15 residues. Germline-derived CDR1 and CDR2 are SGDLS and YYNGEE. The CDR3 DNA reads TGTGCCAGCAGCGTAGGTCCAGGGCCGAATTCACCCCTCCACTTT. Translation: CASSVGPGPNSPLHF.

This rearrangement joins TRBV27 to TRBJ2-7; D may be TRBD2 (7 bases). Germline CDR1 MNHEY, CDR2 SMNVEV (reference sequence). This CDR3 is 12 amino acids long. The germline V and J ends were trimmed by 9 bases and 2 bases, with 11 bases remaining between them. CDR3 sequence reads: CASGGAPYEQYF. CDR3 DNA sequence: TGTGCCAGTGGGGGGGCTCCCTACGAGCAGTACTTC.

This clone has only one observation. The chain joins TRBV7-2 to TRBJ1-5; 9 bases fit TRBD1. Unmatched junction bases numbered 2, after V lost 1 base and J lost 1 base. The length of the CDR3 is 16 residues. Germline V lookup: CDR1 SGHTA, CDR2 FQGNSA. CDR3 loop: CASSLVTGGSNQPQHF. CDR3 sequence (DNA): TGTGCCAGCAGCTTAGTGACAGGGGGGAGCAATCAGCCCCAGCATTTT.

V and J are TRBV28 and TRBJ1-1; D call uncertain. The V gene's germline CDR1 is MDHEN and CDR2 SYDVKM. V was trimmed by 6 bases and J by 5 bases, leaving 10 bases between them. CDR3 length: 12 amino acids. The CDR3 DNA reads as TGTGCCAGCAGCTCACCAGAGACTGAAGCTTTCTTT. It translates to CASSSPETEAFF.

This clone was detected only a few times. This sequence joins TRBV6-6 and TRBJ2-1; 7 bases line up with TRBD1. The germline V gene encodes CDR1 MNHNY and CDR2 SVGAGI (reference sequence). V dropped 5 bases and J dropped 0; count of bases not matched to a gene: 16. The CDR3 covers 19 residues. The CDR3 loop reads CASSPRDSVDGYSYNEQFF. The CDR3 DNA sequence: TGTGCCAGCAGTCCCCGGGACAGTGTTGATGGGTACTCCTACAATGAGCAGTTCTTC.

The chain couples TRBV12-3 or TRBV12-4 to TRBJ2-1; unclear D gene. V was trimmed by 6 bases and J by 4 bases, leaving 10 bases between them. This CDR3 region has 13 residues. CDR3 DNA sequence: TGTGCCAGCAGGGAAGGACGGTACAATGAGCAGTTCTTC. Translation gives CASREGRYNEQFF.

V is TRBV19 and J is TRBJ1-5; 7 bases are shared with TRBD1. This CDR3 comprises 17 residues. Germline V gene sequence: CDR1 LNHDA, CDR2 SQIVND (reference sequence). V was pared by 8 bases and J by 0 bases, with 13 bases of the junction left unmatched. The DNA of the CDR3 is TGTGCCAGTGGGGGAGGGGGCACATTTTATAGCAATCAGCCCCAGCATTTT. Translation gives CASGGGGTFYSNQPQHF. Using reference TRBV19 and TRBJ1-5 for the parts outside the CDR3, the full variable domain is DGGITQSPKYLFRKEGQNVTLSCEQNLNHDAMYWYRQDPGQGLRLIYYSQIVNDFQKGDIAEGYSVSREKKESFPLTVTSAQKNPTAFYLCASGGGGTFYSNQPQHFGDGTRLSIL.

CDR3 DNA: TGTGCCAGCAGTCAGCCGGGAGGTGAGCAGTTCTTC. Its translation: CASSQPGGEQFF. V and J are TRBV12-3 or TRBV12-4 and TRBJ2-1, with TRBD2 matching over 7 bases. The CDR3 is 12 amino acids. V was pared by 5 bases and J by 9 bases, with 4 bases of the junction left unmatched.

The rearrangement uses TRBV6-2 or TRBV6-3 and TRBJ2-3; D is uncertain. CDR3 size: 13 residues. Trimming removed 2 bases from V and 12 bases from J, with 15 bases in between. CDR1 and CDR2 (germline): MNHEY, SVGEGT. The DNA for the CDR3 is TGTGCCAGCAGTTACCTGTTGGGTTTAACCCAGTATTTT. Protein sequence: CASSYLLGLTQYF.

The V gene is TRBV5-8, the J gene TRBJ1-6, with a possible D match to TRBD1 (5 bases). The ends were cut back, 4 bases at V and 3 bases at J, with 20 bases in the middle. Per germline, CDR1 SGHTS and CDR2 YDEGEE. The CDR3 has 18 amino acids. The CDR3 region has the DNA TGTGCCAGCAGCCGAAACGTTGGGGCTGGAGGCTATAATTCACCCCTCCACTTT. Translation gives CASSRNVGAGGYNSPLHF.

Here the CDR3 DNA reads TGTGCCAGCAGATCGACAGGGAACACTGAAGCTTTCTTT. This codes for CASRSTGNTEAFF. The chain couples TRBV2 to TRBJ1-1; tentative D call: TRBD1 (6 bases). V gave up 6 bases and J gave up 1 base, with 9 bases separating them. The germline V gene has CDR1 SNHLY and CDR2 FYNNEI. CDR3 length equals 13 residues.

V gene TRBV6-6 combines with J gene TRBJ1-5; D possibly corresponds to TRBD1 (6 bases). The CDR3 length is 14 residues. CDR1 MNHNY and CDR2 SVGAGI come from the germline V gene (reference sequence). V lost 1 base and J 7 bases, leaving 11 bases between the germline ends. The CDR3 loop reads CASSYFGQGQPQHF. The CDR3 DNA sequence: TGTGCCAGCAGTTACTTCGGGCAGGGGCAGCCCCAGCATTTT.

The V and J genes are TRBV11-3 and TRBJ1-4; 7 bases line up with TRBD1. V shed 3 bases and J 5 bases; nucleotides not matched to a gene: 6. This CDR3 spans 15 amino acids. Germline lookup yields CDR1 SGHNT and CDR2 YENEEA. The CDR3 loop reads CASSLTGTANEKLFF. CDR3 DNA sequence: TGTGCCAGCAGCTTGACCGGGACAGCAAATGAAAAACTGTTTTTT.

This sequence joins TRBV27 and TRBJ2-1; 13 nucleotides line up with TRBD2. Germline values: CDR1 MNHEY, CDR2 SMNVEV (reference sequence). The trim removed 1 base at V and 5 bases at J, leaving 8 bases unmatched. The CDR3 consists of 18 residues. The CDR3, as DNA: TGTGCCAGCAGTTTATGGAGGACTAGCGGGAGCCTGGACAATGAGCAGTTCTTC. Protein: CASSLWRTSGSLDNEQFF.

The chain uses TRBV4-1 and TRBJ1-1; D unclear. Germline CDR1 MGHRA, CDR2 YSYEKL. This CDR3 comprises 14 residues. Trimming pared 4 bases from V and 1 base from J, leaving 10 bases between. In DNA, the CDR3 is TGCGCCAGCAGCCGATACGATCGGAACACTGAAGCTTTCTTT. The encoded protein is CASSRYDRNTEAFF.

This chain links TRBV7-8 with TRBJ1-1; D ambiguous. The CDR3 runs to 15 residues. CDR1 and CDR2 from the germline V gene are SGHVS and FQNEAQ. Trimming took 2 bases from V and 1 from J, leaving 11 bases between them. CDR3: CASSLSINGNTEAFF. The DNA of the CDR3 is TGTGCCAGCAGCTTATCCATCAACGGGAACACTGAAGCTTTCTTT.